Below are 7 T cell receptor beta chains sequenced from a single sample in a study of T cells in Graves' hyperthyroidism and ophthalmopathy. From RNA transcripts, TCR beta CDR3 regions were amplified. A first-round RT-PCR of the TCR CDR3 used the HTBI primer set. TCRdb ran MiXCR on the multiplex PCR reads and lists one entry per CDR3 protein. There are about 280,000 distinct CDR3 sequences in the sample; 25% occur only once, and approximately 30% lies in the top ten. Sequenced: blood. These receptors came from a man aged 35 to 55 with Graves' hyperthyroidism that later progressed to Graves' ophthalmopathy.

This clonotype has a count of ten or more. The chain links TRBV19 to TRBJ1-1, with 11 nucleotides matching TRBD1. The V segment lost 4 bases and the J segment 8 bases; nucleotides outside the gene matches: 9. Germline V gene data show CDR1 as LNHDA and CDR2 as SQIVND (reference sequence). The CDR3 contains 15 residues. This CDR3 is CASSNSGTGGLEAFF. CDR3 bases: TGTGCCAGTAGTAATTCCGGGACAGGGGGTTTAGAAGCTTTCTTT.

This clonotype was detected ten times or more. The chain links TRBV2 to TRBJ2-6; possibly TRBD1 or TRBD2 for D (6 bases each). Germline V gives CDR1 SNHLY, CDR2 FYNNEI. The germline V and J ends were trimmed by 4 bases and 1 base, with 14 bases remaining between them. This CDR3 contains 17 residues. The CDR3 loop is CASSGGEGGSGANVLTF. In DNA, the CDR3 is TGTGCCAGCAGTGGCGGGGAAGGGGGATCTGGGGCCAACGTCCTGACTTTC.

The table lists this clonotype with many counts. V is TRBV30 and J is TRBJ2-7; possibly TRBD1 for D (6 bases). Germline CDR1 GTSNPN, CDR2 SVGIG (reference sequence). CDR3 length equals 13 residues. Trimming pared 5 bases from V and 2 bases from J, leaving 13 bases between. In nucleotides, the CDR3 is TGTGCCTGGGGCTGGGACATAGCCTACGAGCAGTACTTC. This translates into CAWGWDIAYEQYF.

There are many counts of this clonotype. The V gene is TRBV24-1, the J gene TRBJ2-2; 7 bases are a match to TRBD2. Germline V gives CDR1 KGHDR, CDR2 SFDVKD. This CDR3 contains 15 residues. V shed 7 bases, J shed 6 bases, and the junction held 10 bases outside the gene matches. The CDR3 reads CATRSQRDEAGELFF. The CDR3 region has the DNA TGTGCCACCAGGAGCCAGCGGGACGAGGCCGGGGAGCTGTTTTTT.

The rearrangement links TRBV19 to TRBJ2-6, with 8 bases fitting TRBD2. Germline V CDR1 and CDR2: LNHDA, SQIVND (reference sequence). The CDR3 has 16 amino acids. V shed 6 bases, J shed 3 bases, and the junction held 7 bases outside the gene matches. The CDR3 nucleotides are TGTGCCAGTAGCCAACGGGGGGGAGGTGGGGCCAACGTCCTGACTTTC. This codes for CASSQRGGGGANVLTF.

This clonotype was seen ten or more times. The V gene is TRBV20-1, the J gene TRBJ1-1, with a weak D call TRBD1 (6 bases). This CDR3 is built from 14 residues. CDR1 and CDR2 from the germline V gene are DFQATT and SNEGSKA (reference sequence). V was trimmed by 1 base and J by 0 bases, leaving 9 bases between them. The CDR3 spells CSARVRTVNTEAFF. In DNA form, the CDR3 reads TGCAGTGCTAGAGTAAGGACAGTGAACACTGAAGCTTTCTTT.

This clonotype was seen repeatedly, ten times or more. The chain combines TRBV7-3 with TRBJ2-2; tentative D call: TRBD2 (6 bases). The CDR3 consists of 16 residues. V was clipped by 2 bases and J by 4 bases, with 14 bases between them. Germline assignment: CDR1 SGHTA and CDR2 FQGTGA. The DNA of the CDR3 is TGTGCCAGCAGCTTAGGCGGGATCGGTAGCACCGGGGAGCTGTTTTTT. Protein product: CASSLGGIGSTGELFF. Looking up the rest from reference TRBV7-3 and TRBJ2-2 gives the full variable domain: GAGVSQTPSNKVTEKGKYVELRCDPISGHTALYWYRQSLGQGPEFLIYFQGTGAADDSGLPNDRFFAVRPEGSVSTLKIQRTERGDSAVYLCASSLGGIGSTGELFFGEGSRLTVL.